Listed below are T cell receptor beta chains from one sample, sequenced in a study of early T cells in non-severe SARS-CoV-2 infection. TCRdb redid the calling of the 5' RACE reads with MiXCR, one entry per CDR3 protein. The sample lists 48,000 or so distinct CDR3 sequences; around 13% were seen once. The sample comprised whole blood. These receptors all come from an adult who was a healthcare worker with PCR-confirmed SARS-CoV-2 infection or an uninfected control (not recorded which). The CDR3 runs from the conserved cysteine through the conserved F or W. A D gene is named only where the DNA matches it firmly. Size is omitted from some rows. Given values are once, few, many or a class for expanded clones.

V,J,size,D,CDR3,DNA
TRBV20-1,TRBJ2-1,many,TRBD2,CSASKASGASNEQFF,TGCAGTGCTAGCAAGGCGAGCGGGGCCTCGAATGAGCAGTTCTTC
TRBV29-1,TRBJ1-1,many,.,CSATDMNTEAFF,TGCAGCGCCACAGATATGAACACTGAAGCTTTCTTT
TRBV7-8,TRBJ2-7,.,.,CASSLVLTGAYEQYF,TGTGCCAGCAGCTTAGTCCTCACGGGCGCCTACGAGCAGTACTTC
TRBV6-5,TRBJ1-6,many,TRBD1,CASSALDRVGSPLHF,TGTGCCAGCAGCGCTTTGGACAGGGTAGGATCACCCCTCCACTTT
TRBV29-1,TRBJ1-5,many,.,CSVSVRNQPQHF,TGCAGCGTCAGCGTCAGAAATCAGCCCCAGCATTTT
TRBV29-1,TRBJ1-1,many,.,CSVDKYTEAFF,TGCAGCGTTGACAAATACACTGAAGCTTTCTTT
TRBV25-1,TRBJ2-2,many,TRBD1,CASTGQGYTGELFF,TGTGCCAGCACCGGACAGGGATACACCGGGGAGCTGTTTTTT
TRBV7-9,TRBJ1-1,.,.,CASTAAGRTEAFF,TGTGCCAGCACGGCCGCCGGGAGGACTGAAGCTTTCTTT
TRBV24-1,TRBJ2-1,.,.,CATSDSYNEQFF,TGTGCCACCAGTGATTCATACAATGAGCAGTTCTTC
TRBV20-1,TRBJ2-7,few,.,CSARDRGGTYEQYF,TGCAGTGCTAGAGATCGTGGGGGGACCTACGAGCAGTACTTC
TRBV24-1,TRBJ1-1,many,.,CATSESDTEAFF,TGTGCCACCAGTGAGTCGGACACTGAAGCTTTCTTT
TRBV20-1,TRBJ1-1,few,.,CSARGTSTEAFF,TGCAGTGCTAGGGGTACATCCACTGAAGCTTTCTTT
TRBV27,TRBJ2-1,few,TRBD2,CASSLSRLANEQFF,TGTGCCAGCAGTTTATCGCGACTAGCTAATGAGCAGTTCTTC
TRBV20-1,TRBJ2-1,few,.,CSARDRLRDRVNEQFF,TGCAGTGCTAGAGATCGGTTGCGGGATCGTGTCAATGAGCAGTTCTTC
TRBV20-1,TRBJ1-6,few,.,CSARRGSSYNSPLHF,TGCAGTGCTAGGAGAGGGAGCTCCTATAATTCACCCCTCCACTTT
TRBV7-3,TRBJ2-5,many,.,CASSLTFGAYETQYF,TGTGCCAGCAGCTTAACCTTCGGGGCGTATGAGACCCAGTACTTC
TRBV7-9,TRBJ1-6,.,.,CASSLVDNSPLHF,TGTGCCAGCAGCTTAGTGGATAATTCACCCCTCCACTTT
TRBV4-1,TRBJ2-5,many,.,CASSQGPGNQETQYF,TGCGCCAGCAGCCAAGGGCCCGGGAACCAAGAGACCCAGTACTTC
TRBV18,TRBJ1-2,many,.,CASSPMQRNYGYTF,TGTGCCAGCTCACCGATGCAGAGAAACTATGGCTACACCTTC
TRBV7-9,TRBJ1-2,.,.,CVSSLVLSRNYGYTF,TGTGTCAGCAGCTTAGTCCTGTCCAGAAACTATGGCTACACCTTC
TRBV12-3/TRBV12-4,TRBJ1-2,few,.,CASGEQGFYGYTF,TGTGCCAGCGGGGAGCAGGGCTTCTATGGCTACACCTTC
TRBV4-1,TRBJ2-3,.,TRBD1,CASSLFPGTGADTQYF,TGCGCCAGCAGCCTATTCCCCGGGACAGGCGCGGATACGCAGTATTTT
TRBV27,TRBJ2-1,many,TRBD2,CASSHIAGAYNEQFF,TGTGCCAGCAGTCATATAGCGGGGGCATACAATGAGCAGTTCTTC
TRBV11-3,TRBJ2-3,.,.,CASSRNPHSDTQYF,TGTGCCAGCAGCCGTAACCCACATTCGGATACGCAGTATTTT
TRBV5-1,TRBJ1-1,few,.,CASSLFSNTEAFF,TGCGCCAGCAGCTTGTTCTCTAACACTGAAGCTTTCTTT
TRBV11-2,TRBJ2-6,.,.,CASSHLTASGANVLTF,TGTGCCAGCAGCCATTTGACAGCCTCTGGGGCCAACGTCCTGACTTTC
TRBV7-3,TRBJ1-2,medium-sized,.,CASPTPWQTGMGYGYTF,TGTGCCAGCCCGACCCCGTGGCAGACGGGTATGGGCTATGGCTACACCTTC
TRBV7-9,TRBJ1-2,few,.,CASNPTRPPNYGYTF,TGTGCCAGCAACCCGACACGACCTCCTAACTATGGCTACACCTTC
TRBV2,TRBJ1-4,many,.,CASSEAASRRF,TGTGCCAGCAGTGAAGCGGCCAGCCGGCGTTTT
TRBV29-1,TRBJ2-2,.,TRBD2,CSVDRTGREGVFF,TGCAGCGTAGACCGAACAGGGCGGGAGGGGGTGTTTTTT
TRBV12-5,TRBJ2-1,.,TRBD2,CASGLVLAGGYNEQFF,TGTGCTAGTGGTTTGGTCCTAGCGGGGGGGTACAATGAGCAGTTCTTC
TRBV6-2/TRBV6-3,TRBJ2-6,many,.,CASSYSLSSGANVLTF,TGTGCCAGCAGTTACTCGTTGAGCTCTGGGGCCAACGTCCTGACTTTC
TRBV27,TRBJ2-7,.,.,CASSLGWGSSYEQYF,TGTGCCAGCAGTTTAGGATGGGGTAGCTCCTACGAGCAGTACTTC
TRBV2,TRBJ2-5,.,.,CASSPLKGQAGTQYF,TGTGCCAGCAGTCCCCTGAAGGGGCAGGCCGGGACCCAGTACTTC
TRBV20-1,TRBJ2-7,many,.,CSAPRSPGRYEQYF,TGCAGTGCGCCCAGGAGTCCGGGCCGCTACGAGCAGTACTTC
TRBV6-5,TRBJ2-5,few,.,CASSYSGGAQETQYF,TGTGCCAGCAGTTACTCGGGGGGCGCCCAAGAGACCCAGTACTTC
TRBV2,TRBJ2-7,many,.,CASSESSPLNEQYF,TGTGCCAGCAGTGAGAGCTCCCCCCTAAACGAGCAGTACTTC
TRBV12-3/TRBV12-4,TRBJ1-6,few,.,CASSSTRPGAYNSPLHF,TGTGCCAGCAGCTCGACAAGGCCGGGAGCCTATAATTCACCCCTCCACTTT
TRBV28,TRBJ2-4,once,.,CASSYGDSGSLLKNIQYF,TGTGCCAGCAGTTACGGTGATAGCGGAAGTCTCCTCAAAAACATTCAGTACTTC
TRBV29-1,TRBJ1-1,.,.,CSVGSTGNTEAFF,TGCAGCGTTGGTTCGACAGGGAACACTGAAGCTTTCTTT
TRBV5-1,TRBJ2-1,many,.,CASSRTSSYNEQFF,TGCGCCAGCAGCCGCACTAGCTCCTACAATGAGCAGTTCTTC
TRBV2,TRBJ1-4,few,.,CASRQIPDEKLFF,TGTGCCAGCAGGCAAATACCCGATGAAAAACTGTTTTTT
TRBV7-2,TRBJ2-3,few,TRBD2,CASRLRLATDTQYF,TGTGCCAGCCGACTCAGACTAGCAACAGATACGCAGTATTTT
TRBV20-1,TRBJ2-3,many,.,CSALVDSHTDTQYF,TGCAGTGCTCTAGTGGACAGCCACACAGATACGCAGTATTTT
TRBV2,TRBJ1-5,many,.,CASSYQQISNQPQHF,TGTGCCAGCAGCTACCAACAGATTAGCAATCAGCCCCAGCATTTT
TRBV7-8,TRBJ2-1,.,TRBD2,CASSLELSSGSYEQFF,TGTGCCAGCAGCTTAGAACTTTCTAGCGGGAGCTATGAGCAGTTCTTC
TRBV6-1,TRBJ2-7,.,.,CASSESRRTSYEQYF,TGTGCCAGCAGTGAATCCAGAAGAACTTCCTACGAGCAGTACTTC
TRBV28,TRBJ2-3,few,.,CASRADTGFHDGADTQYF,TGTGCCAGCAGGGCCGACACAGGGTTCCATGATGGGGCGGATACGCAGTATTTT
TRBV28,TRBJ1-5,few,.,CASSLHPRGQHF,TGTGCCAGCAGCCTCCATCCCCGAGGTCAGCATTTT
TRBV30,TRBJ2-3,many,.,CAWSKGGAGDTQYF,TGTGCCTGGAGCAAGGGGGGCGCGGGAGATACGCAGTATTTT